The clone carrying this T cell receptor (beta chain) came up many times. Its antigen is unknown. Unmatched junction bases numbered 8, after V lost 6 bases and J lost 2 bases. Germline assignment: CDR1 MNHEY and CDR2 SVGEGT. This CDR3 is 15 amino acids long. The data were taken from a study of response to subunit inactivated influenza vaccine. TCRdb independently ran MiXCR on the RT-PCR reads; one entry per CDR3 protein. This table has around 580,000 distinct CDR3 sequences, about 10% appearing once. Findings of the study overall: Seasonal influenza vaccination, on each occasion, was suggested by the authors to recruit few new T cells.

This chain uses TRBV6-2 or TRBV6-3 with TRBJ1-2; TRBD1 aligns across 8 bases. This TCR was recovered from a man aged 45-65 years who received an inactivated influenza vaccine. The specimen comprised PBMCs from blood, sampled on the day of vaccination. In DNA form, the CDR3 reads TGTGCCAGCAGACCTACAGGGGGTAGGAACTATGGCTACACCTTC. Its translation: CASRPTGGRNYGYTF.